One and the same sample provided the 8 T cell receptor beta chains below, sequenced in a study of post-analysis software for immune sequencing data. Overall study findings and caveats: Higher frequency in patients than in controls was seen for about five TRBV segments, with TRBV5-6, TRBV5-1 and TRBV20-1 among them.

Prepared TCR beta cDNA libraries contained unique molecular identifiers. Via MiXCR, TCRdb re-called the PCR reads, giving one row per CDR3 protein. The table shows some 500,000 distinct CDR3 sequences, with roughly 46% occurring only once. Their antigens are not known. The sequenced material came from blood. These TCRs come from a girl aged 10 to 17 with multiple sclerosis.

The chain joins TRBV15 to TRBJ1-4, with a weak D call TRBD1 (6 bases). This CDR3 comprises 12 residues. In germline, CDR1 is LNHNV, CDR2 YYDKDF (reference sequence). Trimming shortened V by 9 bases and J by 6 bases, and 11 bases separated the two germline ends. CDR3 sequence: CATRGADEKLFF. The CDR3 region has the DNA TGTGCCACGCGGGGGGCAGATGAAAAACTGTTTTTT.

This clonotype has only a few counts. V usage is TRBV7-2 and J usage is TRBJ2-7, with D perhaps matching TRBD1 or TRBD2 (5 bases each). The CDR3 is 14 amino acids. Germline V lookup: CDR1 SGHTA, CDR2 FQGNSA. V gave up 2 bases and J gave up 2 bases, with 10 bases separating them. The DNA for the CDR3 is TGTGCCAGCAGCTTATCCCGGGGACCCTACGAGCAGTACTTC. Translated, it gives CASSLSRGPYEQYF.

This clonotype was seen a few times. CDR3 amino acids: CAISGAAAYEQFF. CDR3 sequence (DNA): TGTGCCATCAGTGGTGCGGCAGCGTATGAGCAGTTCTTC. The chain links TRBV10-3 to TRBJ2-1; D is undetermined. CDR1 and CDR2 (germline): ENHRY, SYGVKD. The CDR3 covers 13 residues. V gave up 4 bases and J gave up 8 bases, with 12 bases separating them.

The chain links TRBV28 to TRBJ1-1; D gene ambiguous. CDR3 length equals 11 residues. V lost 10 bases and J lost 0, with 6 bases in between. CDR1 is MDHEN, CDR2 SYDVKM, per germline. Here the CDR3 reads CATSVNTEAFF. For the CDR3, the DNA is TGTGCCACCTCTGTGAACACTGAAGCTTTCTTT.

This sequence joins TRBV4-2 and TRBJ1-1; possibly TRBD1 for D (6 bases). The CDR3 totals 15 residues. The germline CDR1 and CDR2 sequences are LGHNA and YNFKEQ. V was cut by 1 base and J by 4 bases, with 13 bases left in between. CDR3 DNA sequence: TGTGCCAGCAGCCAAGCGACAGGCGAGGCCACTGAAGCTTTCTTT. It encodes CASSQATGEATEAFF.

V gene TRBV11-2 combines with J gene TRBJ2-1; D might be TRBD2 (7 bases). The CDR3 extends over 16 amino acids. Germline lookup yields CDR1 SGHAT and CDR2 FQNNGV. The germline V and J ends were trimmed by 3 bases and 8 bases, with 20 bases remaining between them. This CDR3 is CASSFSGAVAGDEQFF. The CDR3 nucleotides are TGTGCCAGCAGCTTTTCAGGGGCCGTGGCGGGAGATGAGCAGTTCTTC.

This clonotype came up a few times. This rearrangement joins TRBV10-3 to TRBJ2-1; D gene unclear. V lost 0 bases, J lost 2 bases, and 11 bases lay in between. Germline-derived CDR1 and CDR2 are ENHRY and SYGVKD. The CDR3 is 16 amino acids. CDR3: CAISESLLAPYNEQFF. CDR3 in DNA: TGTGCCATCAGTGAGTCGCTGCTTGCTCCCTACAATGAGCAGTTCTTC.

As DNA, the CDR3 is TGTGCCAGCAGTGCAAAGATGGACAGGGCTGTCTACAATGAGCAGTTCTTC. Its translation: CASSAKMDRAVYNEQFF. The rearrangement links TRBV6-1 to TRBJ2-1; TRBD1 aligns across 8 bases. This CDR3 region has 17 residues. Trimming removed 4 bases from V and 3 bases from J; junction bases left unmatched: 11. From germline, CDR1 is MNHNS and CDR2 SASEGT.